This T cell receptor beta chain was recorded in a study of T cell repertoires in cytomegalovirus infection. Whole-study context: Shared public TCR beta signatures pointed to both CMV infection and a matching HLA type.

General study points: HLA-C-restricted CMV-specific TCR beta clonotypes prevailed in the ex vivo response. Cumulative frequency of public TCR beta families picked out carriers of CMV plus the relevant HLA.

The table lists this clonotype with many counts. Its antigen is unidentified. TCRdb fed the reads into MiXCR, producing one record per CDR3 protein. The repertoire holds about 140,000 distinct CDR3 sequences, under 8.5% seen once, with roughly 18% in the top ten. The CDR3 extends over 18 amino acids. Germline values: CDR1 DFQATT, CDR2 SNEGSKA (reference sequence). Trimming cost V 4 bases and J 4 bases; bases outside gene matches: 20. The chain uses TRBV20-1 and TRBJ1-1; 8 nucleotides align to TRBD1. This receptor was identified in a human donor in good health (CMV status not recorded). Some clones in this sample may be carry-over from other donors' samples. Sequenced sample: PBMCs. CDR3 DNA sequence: TGCAGTGCTACAACACACACGCGGACAGGGACCAGGGGCACTGAAGCTTTCTTT. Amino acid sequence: CSATTHTRTGTRGTEAFF.